This T cell receptor beta chain was observed in a study of identical twins. Study-level points and caveats: Out-of-frame alpha sequences common to twins exhibited a surplus of low generation probability. Conclusions leaned on cross-sectional statistical analysis and did not track the same donors over time.

The CDR3 spans 16 residues. With 4 bases clipped from V and 4 bases from J, the junction kept 12 bases outside the gene matches. Germline lookup yields CDR1 SQVTM and CDR2 ANQGSEA. TCRdb ran MiXCR on the 5' RACE reads and lists one entry per CDR3 protein. The sample carries more than 650,000 distinct CDR3 sequences, approximately 6.1% recorded once. In every case, the donor was a healthy Caucasian. This clonotype appeared many times. Its antigen remains unidentified. The sequenced material came from naive T cells sorted from blood. The chain employs TRBV29-1 and TRBJ2-1; the match to TRBD2 covers 8 bases. The TCR originated in a man between 18 and 29 years old in good health. The CDR3 loop reads CSVGRPQREIYNEQFF. The CDR3 nucleotides read TGCAGCGTTGGGCGGCCCCAGCGGGAGATATACAATGAGCAGTTCTTC.